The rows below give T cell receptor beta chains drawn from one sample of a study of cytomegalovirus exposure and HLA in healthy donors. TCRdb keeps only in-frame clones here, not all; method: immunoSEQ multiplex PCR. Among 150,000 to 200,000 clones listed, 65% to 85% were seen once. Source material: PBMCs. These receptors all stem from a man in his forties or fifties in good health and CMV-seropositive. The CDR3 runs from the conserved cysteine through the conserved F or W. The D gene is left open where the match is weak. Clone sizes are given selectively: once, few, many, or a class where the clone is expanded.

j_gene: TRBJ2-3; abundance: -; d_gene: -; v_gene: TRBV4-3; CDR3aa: CASSRSPGGVDTQYF; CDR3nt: TGCGCCAGCAGCCGAAGCCCCGGAGGGGTAGATACGCAGTATTTT
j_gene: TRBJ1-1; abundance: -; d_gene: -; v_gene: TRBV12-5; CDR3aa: CASGWALGVKTEAFF; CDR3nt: TGTGCTAGTGGTTGGGCCCTCGGGGTGAAGACTGAAGCTTTCTTT
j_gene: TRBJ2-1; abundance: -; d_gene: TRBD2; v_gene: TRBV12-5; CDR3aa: CASGLSAGQNKDNEQFF; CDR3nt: TGTGCTAGTGGTTTGTCAGCGGGGCAAAATAAGGACAATGAGCAGTTCTTC
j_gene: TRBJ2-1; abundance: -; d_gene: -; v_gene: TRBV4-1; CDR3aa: CASSQEVGGNEQFF; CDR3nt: TGCGCCAGCAGCCAAGAGGTGGGGGGTAATGAGCAGTTCTTC
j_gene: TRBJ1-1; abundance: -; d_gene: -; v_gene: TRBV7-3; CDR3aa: CASSLGGDPEAFF; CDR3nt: TGTGCCAGCAGCCTGGGGGGAGACCCTGAAGCTTTCTTT
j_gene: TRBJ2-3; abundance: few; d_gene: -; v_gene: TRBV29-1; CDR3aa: CSSSSVSTDTQYF; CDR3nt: TGCAGCTCCTCAAGCGTAAGCACAGATACGCAGTATTTT
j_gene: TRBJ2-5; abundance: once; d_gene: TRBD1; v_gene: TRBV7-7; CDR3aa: CASSPDRGSQYF; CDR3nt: TGTGCTAGCAGCCCGGACAGGGGGAGCCAGTACTTC
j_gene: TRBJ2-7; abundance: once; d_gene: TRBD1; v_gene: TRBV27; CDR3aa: CASSLPTGDGAYEQYF; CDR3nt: TGTGCCAGCAGTTTACCTACAGGGGACGGGGCCTACGAGCAGTACTTC
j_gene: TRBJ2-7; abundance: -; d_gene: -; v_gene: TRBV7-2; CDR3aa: CASSLSTSYEQYF; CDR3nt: TGTGCCAGCAGCTTGAGTACCTCCTACGAGCAGTACTTC
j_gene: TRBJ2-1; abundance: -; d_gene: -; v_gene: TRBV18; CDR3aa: CASSPRVSGEQGRSYRNEQFF; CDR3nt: TGTGCCAGCTCACCCCGGGTGAGTGGGGAACAGGGCAGGTCCTACAGAAATGAGCAGTTCTTC
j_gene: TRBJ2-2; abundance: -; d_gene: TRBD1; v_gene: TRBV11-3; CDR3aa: CASSLARGGELFF; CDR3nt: TGTGCCAGCAGCTTGGCCAGGGGGGGGGAGCTGTTTTTT
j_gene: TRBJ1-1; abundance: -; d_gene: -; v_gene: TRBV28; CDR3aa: CASSLRQGRAPEAFF; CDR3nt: TGTGCCAGCAGTTTAAGGCAGGGGCGGGCCCCTGAAGCTTTCTTT
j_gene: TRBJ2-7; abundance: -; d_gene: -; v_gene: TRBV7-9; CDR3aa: CASSERTGYEQYF; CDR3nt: TGTGCCAGCAGCGAGCGAACAGGGTACGAGCAGTACTTC
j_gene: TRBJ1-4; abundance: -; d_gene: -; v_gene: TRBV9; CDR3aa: CASSVDQGNEKLFF; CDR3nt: TGTGCCAGCAGCGTAGACCAGGGGAATGAAAAACTGTTTTTT
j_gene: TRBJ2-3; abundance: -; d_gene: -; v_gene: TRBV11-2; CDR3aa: CASSLSPSRERGTATQYF; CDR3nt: TGTGCCAGCAGCTTATCCCCGAGCCGGGAACGAGGCACAGCTACGCAGTATTTT
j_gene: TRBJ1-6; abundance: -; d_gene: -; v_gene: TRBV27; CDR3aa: CASSPTGTFYNSPLHF; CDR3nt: TGTGCCAGCAGCCCCACCGGGACATTCTATAATTCACCCCTCCACTTT
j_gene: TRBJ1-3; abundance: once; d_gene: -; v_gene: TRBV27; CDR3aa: CASSPGTASGNTIYF; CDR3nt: TGTGCCAGCAGTCCAGGGACTGCCTCTGGAAACACCATATATTTT
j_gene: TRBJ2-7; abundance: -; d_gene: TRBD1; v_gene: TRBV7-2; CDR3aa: CASSLAPPRDRGAYEQYF; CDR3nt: TGTGCCAGCAGCTTAGCCCCCCCGCGGGACAGGGGTGCGTACGAGCAGTACTTC
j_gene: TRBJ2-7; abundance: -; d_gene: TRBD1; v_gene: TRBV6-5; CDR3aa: CASRGQGGSYEQYF; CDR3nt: TGTGCCAGCAGGGGACAGGGGGGGTCCTACGAGCAGTACTTC
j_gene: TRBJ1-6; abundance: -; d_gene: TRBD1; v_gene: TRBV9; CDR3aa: CASSPGTGAISPHNSPLHF; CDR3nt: TGTGCCAGCTCACCGGGGACAGGGGCCATCTCCCCCCATAATTCACCCCTCCACTTT
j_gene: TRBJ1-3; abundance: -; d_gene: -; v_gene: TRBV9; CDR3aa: CASSPGGNTIYF; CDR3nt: TGTGCCAGCAGCCCGGGAGGAAACACCATATATTTT
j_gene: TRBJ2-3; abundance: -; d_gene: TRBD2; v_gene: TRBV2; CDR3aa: CASPEGGTSYTDTQYF; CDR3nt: TGTGCCAGCCCTGAGGGGGGGACTAGCTATACAGATACGCAGTATTTT
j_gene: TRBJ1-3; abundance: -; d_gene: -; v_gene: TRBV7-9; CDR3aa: CASSLATGSKDTIYF; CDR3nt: TGTGCCAGCAGCTTAGCGACAGGCTCAAAGGACACCATATATTTT
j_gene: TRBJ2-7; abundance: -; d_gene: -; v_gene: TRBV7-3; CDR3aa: CASSEIPGNNYEQYF; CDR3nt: TGTGCCAGCAGCGAAATTCCAGGGAATAACTACGAGCAGTACTTC
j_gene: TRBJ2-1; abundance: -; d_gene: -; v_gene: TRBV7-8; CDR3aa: CASSLDRVVTSEQFF; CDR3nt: TGTGCCAGCAGCTTAGACAGGGTAGTTACATCGGAGCAGTTCTTC
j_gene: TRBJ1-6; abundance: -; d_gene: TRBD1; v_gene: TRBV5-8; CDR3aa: CASSFGQGGSPLHF; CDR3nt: TGTGCCAGCAGCTTCGGTCAGGGGGGTTCACCCCTCCACTTT
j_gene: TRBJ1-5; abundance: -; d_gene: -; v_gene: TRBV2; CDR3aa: CASSEIPQGKDGQPQHF; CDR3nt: TGTGCCAGCAGTGAAATCCCACAGGGTAAAGATGGTCAGCCCCAGCATTTT
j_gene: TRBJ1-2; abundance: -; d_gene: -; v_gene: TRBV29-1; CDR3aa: CSVGKETGSYGYTF; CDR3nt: TGCAGCGTCGGAAAGGAAACAGGGAGTTATGGCTACACCTTC